The rows below give T cell receptor beta chains drawn from one sample of a study of neurological immune-mediated disorders. From the 5' RACE reads, TCRdb called clonotypes with MiXCR, one entry per CDR3 protein. This table has around 30,000 distinct CDR3 sequences, less than 2.5% appearing once. Sample: PBMCs. These receptors were collected from a woman between 45 and 65 years old with multiple sclerosis. CDR3s include the opening cysteine and the closing phenylalanine or tryptophan. A D gene is named only where the DNA matches it firmly. Clone size is not always given. Where it is, it says once, few, many or a class for expanded clones.

13,NA,TRBJ1-5,medium-sized,TRBV20-1,TGCAGTGCTAGAGTGAATGGAAATCAGCCCCAGCATTTT,CSARVNGNQPQHF
15,TRBD2,TRBJ2-7,many,TRBV5-1,TGCGCCAGCAGCTTAACCGGGACTAGCGGGCTGGAACAGTACTTC,CASSLTGTSGLEQYF
14,TRBD2,TRBJ2-1,many,TRBV5-1,TGCGCCAGCAGCTTGCAAGCGGGAGTTAATGAGCAGTTCTTC,CASSLQAGVNEQFF
13,NA,TRBJ1-5,many,TRBV7-3,TGTGCCAGCAGCCTTCAGGGAAATCAGCCCCAGCATTTT,CASSLQGNQPQHF
13,NA,TRBJ1-3,many,TRBV29-1,TGCGGAGGTGGGTCGGGCTCTGGAAACACCATATATTTT,CGGGSGSGNTIYF
15,TRBD2,TRBJ2-7,medium-sized,TRBV20-1,TGCAGTGCTTTTGGACTAGCGGGAGTTGGGGACGAGCAGTACTTC,CSAFGLAGVGDEQYF
14,NA,TRBJ2-7,many,TRBV20-1,TGCAGTGCTCACTTTCCCGGACGTTCCTACGAGCAGTACTTC,CSAHFPGRSYEQYF
15,NA,TRBJ1-2,NA,TRBV28,TGTGCCAGCAGTTTTCGGGCGGTCGTCGGGTATGGCTACACCTTC,CASSFRAVVGYGYTF
13,NA,TRBJ2-7,many,TRBV7-2,TGTGCCAGCAGCCCGGGACGGTCCTACGAGCAGTACTTC,CASSPGRSYEQYF
14,TRBD1,TRBJ2-7,many,TRBV7-6,TGTGCCAGCAGCCGTGACAGGGCCGCCTACGAGCAGTACTTC,CASSRDRAAYEQYF
14,NA,TRBJ2-2,many,TRBV5-5,TGTGCCAGCAGCTTCCGGACGAACACCGGGGAGCTGTTTTTT,CASSFRTNTGELFF
11,NA,TRBJ1-1,many,TRBV20-1,TGCAGTGCTAGAGGACCCGGGGCCCGATTCTTT,CSARGPGARFF
14,TRBD2,TRBJ2-1,many,TRBV20-1,TGCAGTGCTAGCCTAGCGGGACGTTACAATGAGCAGTTCTTC,CSASLAGRYNEQFF
15,NA,TRBJ1-5,many,TRBV20-1,TGCAGTGCTAGAGTAGGGCTTACGGGAGATCAGCCCCAGCATTTT,CSARVGLTGDQPQHF
12,NA,TRBJ2-1,few,TRBV5-1,TGCGCCAGCAGTGGGGACTCTAATGAGCAGTTCTTC,CASSGDSNEQFF
12,TRBD2,TRBJ2-1,many,TRBV20-1,TGCAGTGCCCGGACTAGCGTCGATGAGCAGTTCTTC,CSARTSVDEQFF
16,NA,TRBJ2-3,many,TRBV20-1,TGCAGTGCTAGAGATCCGCGGGGTAGTAGCACAGATACGCAGTATTTT,CSARDPRGSSTDTQYF
14,NA,TRBJ1-2,many,TRBV5-1,TGCGCCAGCAGCTTGGATGCAGGGCGCTATGGCTACACCTTC,CASSLDAGRYGYTF
16,NA,TRBJ2-6,many,TRBV9,TGTGCCAGCAGCCCCTCCCCTCTAACGGGGGCCAACGTCCTGACTTTC,CASSPSPLTGANVLTF
15,NA,TRBJ2-1,many,TRBV12-3/TRBV12-4,TGTGCCAGCAGTTTTTATGCGGGACTTTACAATGAGCAGTTCTTC,CASSFYAGLYNEQFF
18,NA,TRBJ1-1,few,TRBV12-3/TRBV12-4,TGTGCCAGCAGTTTTTGGTTGGGCGGTGAACGGGGTGGAACTGAAGCTTTCTTT,CASSFWLGGERGGTEAFF
11,NA,TRBJ1-1,many,TRBV5-1,TGCGCCAGCAGCTTAAACACTGAAGCTTTCTTT,CASSLNTEAFF